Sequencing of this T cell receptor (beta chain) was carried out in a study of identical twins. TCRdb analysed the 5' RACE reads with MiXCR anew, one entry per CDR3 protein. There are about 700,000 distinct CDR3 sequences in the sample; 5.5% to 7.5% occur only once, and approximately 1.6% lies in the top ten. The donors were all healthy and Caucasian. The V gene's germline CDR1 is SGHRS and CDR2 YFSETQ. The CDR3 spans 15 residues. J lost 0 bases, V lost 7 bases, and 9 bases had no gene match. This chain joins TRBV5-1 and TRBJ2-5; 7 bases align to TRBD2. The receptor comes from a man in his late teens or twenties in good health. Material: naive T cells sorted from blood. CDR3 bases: TGCGCCAGCCGTATGAGCGGGGTCAACCAAGAGACCCAGTACTTC. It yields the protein CASRMSGVNQETQYF. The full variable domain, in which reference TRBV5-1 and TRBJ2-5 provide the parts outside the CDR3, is KAGVTQTPRYLIKTRGQQVTLSCSPISGHRSVSWYQQTPGQGLQFLFEYFSETQRNKGNFPGRFSGRQFSNSRSEMNVSTLELGDSALYLCASRMSGVNQETQYFGPGTRLLVL.